The subject of this entry is one T cell receptor beta chain. Exposed participants encountered a COVID-19 case during the 2 weeks preceding study entry. Clones were read by immunoSEQ multiplex PCR, and TCRdb kept only the in-frame ones, dropping some. This table has 200,000 to 250,000 clones, around 88% appearing once. The junction had 8 bases not matched to a gene; V was cut back by 0 bases and J by 8 bases. Germline lookup yields CDR1 LNHDA and CDR2 SQIVND (reference sequence). CDR3 length: 16 amino acids. The sample is drawn from a study of blood T cell repertoires in COVID-19. Study-wide context: The study drew acute and convalescent COVID-19 samples from the United States, Italy and Spain.

What was sequenced was PBMCs or T cells enriched from blood (not recorded which). This chain joins TRBV19 and TRBJ2-1, with 9 bases lining up with TRBD1. The clonotype comes from a woman aged 25 to 45 who had been exposed to COVID-19. CDR3 bases: TGTGCCAGTAGTATAGATCGGGGACAGGGTTTCGATGAGCAGTTCTTC. This codes for CASSIDRGQGFDEQFF.